This is a list of T cell receptor beta chains from one sample in a study of cytomegalovirus exposure and HLA in healthy donors. Using immunoSEQ multiplex PCR, the repertoire was profiled, and TCRdb retains in-frame clones only, with some absent. Of about 130,000 clones listed, 75% to 90% are singletons. The material sequenced was PBMCs. These receptors originate from a man younger than 35 in good health and CMV-seropositive. Both conserved end residues are part of each CDR3. Each record gives: J gene, clone size, D gene, V gene, CDR3 DNA, CDR3 protein. The D gene is left open where the match is weak. The size field is filled for only some rows; it gives once, few, many or a size class.

J: TRBJ2-7; size: -; D: -; V: TRBV5-1; DNA: TGCGCCAGCAGCCTGACCGGGGAGGAGCAGTACTTC; CDR3: CASSLTGEEQYF
J: TRBJ1-4; size: once; D: -; V: TRBV2; DNA: TGTGCCTCTAAGGGGATGACTAATGAAAAACTGTTTTTT; CDR3: CASKGMTNEKLFF
J: TRBJ1-1; size: few; D: -; V: TRBV4-1; DNA: TGCGCCAGCAGCCAAGACGAGGACAGCCCGAACACTGAAGCTTTCTTT; CDR3: CASSQDEDSPNTEAFF
J: TRBJ1-3; size: -; D: -; V: TRBV19; DNA: TGTGCCAGTAGTTCCTGGGCCTCGGGAAACACCATATATTTT; CDR3: CASSSWASGNTIYF
J: TRBJ1-2; size: few; D: -; V: TRBV7-2; DNA: TGTGCCAGCAGCTTAGCGTCTTATGGCTACACCTTC; CDR3: CASSLASYGYTF
J: TRBJ2-7; size: -; D: TRBD1; V: TRBV5-1; DNA: TGCGCCAGCAGCCTCTACTATCAATCCCGGGACAGCTCCTACGAGCAGTACTTC; CDR3: CASSLYYQSRDSSYEQYF
J: TRBJ1-1; size: -; D: -; V: TRBV6-1; DNA: TGTGCCAGCAGTGAACGGGGGTTCACTGAAGCTTTCTTT; CDR3: CASSERGFTEAFF
J: TRBJ2-7; size: -; D: TRBD1; V: TRBV13; DNA: TGTGCCAGCAGCTCCCCCGGGACAGGGCAAGGCGAGCAGTACTTC; CDR3: CASSSPGTGQGEQYF
J: TRBJ1-2; size: -; D: TRBD1; V: TRBV28; DNA: TGTGCCAGCAATCAACAGGGGGGCTATGGCTACACCTTC; CDR3: CASNQQGGYGYTF
J: TRBJ2-5; size: -; D: -; V: TRBV6-5; DNA: TGTGCCAGCAGTTACTCGGCGACTTACCAAGAGACCCAGTACTTC; CDR3: CASSYSATYQETQYF
J: TRBJ2-3; size: once; D: -; V: TRBV7-8; DNA: TGTGCCAGCTCTTCAGAAATTGGACTCTTAGCAGATACGCAGTATTTT; CDR3: CASSSEIGLLADTQYF
J: TRBJ1-5; size: -; D: TRBD1; V: TRBV6-1; DNA: TGTGCCAGCGGGACAGGGGTTCAGCCCCAGCATTTT; CDR3: CASGTGVQPQHF
J: TRBJ1-1; size: -; D: -; V: TRBV6-5; DNA: TGTGCCAGCAGTTACTCGCATAGCAACACTGAAGCTTTCTTT; CDR3: CASSYSHSNTEAFF
J: TRBJ1-1; size: few; D: -; V: TRBV4-1; DNA: TGCGCCAGCAGCCAAGAAATAGGGGTCCTCATGAACACTGAAGCTTTCTTT; CDR3: CASSQEIGVLMNTEAFF
J: TRBJ2-7; size: -; D: TRBD1; V: TRBV7-9; DNA: TGTGCCAGCAGCTCCCGCCGACAGGGTACTCGGTACTTC; CDR3: CASSSRRQGTRYF